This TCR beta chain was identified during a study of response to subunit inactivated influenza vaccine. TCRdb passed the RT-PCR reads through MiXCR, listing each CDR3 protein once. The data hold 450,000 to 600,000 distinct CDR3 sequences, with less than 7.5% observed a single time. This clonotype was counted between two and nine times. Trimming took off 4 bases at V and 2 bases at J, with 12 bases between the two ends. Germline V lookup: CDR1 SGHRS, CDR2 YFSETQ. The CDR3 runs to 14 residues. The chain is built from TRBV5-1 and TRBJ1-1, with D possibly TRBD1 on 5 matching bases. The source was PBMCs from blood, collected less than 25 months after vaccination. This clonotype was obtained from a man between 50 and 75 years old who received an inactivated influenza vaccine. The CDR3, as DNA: TGCGCCAGCAGCAGGAAGGACACCAACACTGAAGCTTTCTTT. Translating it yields CASSRKDTNTEAFF.